The clone carrying this T cell receptor beta chain was seen many times. The data were obtained in a study of human T cells and chemical hapten exposure. For the study at large: Skin of the upper inner arm, about 2 cm by about 2 cm, received 2% DPC for sensitization. Diphenylcyclopropenone, dosed weekly to the scalp, was given to patients throughout the approximately 25-week study.

The time point was: patch test 2, 6 weeks after DPC sensitization. Specified treatment: therapeutic diphenylcyclopropenone sensitization with weekly scalp DPC. Whole blood that had not been fractionated was the source of extracted total RNA. Patches went on only after blood had been drawn each time. Unique molecular identifiers were attached to individual cDNA molecules during library preparation. A single record per CDR3 protein comes from TCRdb applying MiXCR to the RACE reads. The data contain around 42,000 distinct CDR3 sequences, approximately 9.6% of them singletons. The source was whole blood, collected in connection with sensitization to the hapten diphenylcyclopropenone (DPC). The source is a woman younger than 45 with alopecia areata. Some clones in this sample may be carry-over from other donors' samples.

The CDR3 region is CASSRDSGGTDTQYF. The DNA for the CDR3 is TGTGCCAGCTCACGGGACTCCGGGGGCACAGATACGCAGTATTTT. The chain employs TRBV18 and TRBJ2-3; D perhaps matches TRBD2 (6 bases). CDR3 length equals 15 residues. Trimming pared 4 bases from V and 1 base from J, leaving 12 bases between. Germline CDR1 and CDR2: KGHSH and LQKENI.